The sequence of this T cell receptor (beta chain) was determined in a study of beta chain features in type 1 diabetes. All sorted populations exceeded 98% purity. There are 13 residues in the CDR3. V was clipped by 7 bases and J by 5 bases; unmatched bases: 7. The germline V gene encodes CDR1 LNHDA and CDR2 SQIVND (reference sequence). cDNA synthesis used the whole RNA isolate, giving expressed TCRB sequences. The data were produced by immunoSEQ multiplex PCR, yet TCRdb's version contains in-frame clones alone and is incomplete. The sample lists more than 140,000 clones; roughly 9.7% were seen once. This clone was recorded many times. The antigen remains undetermined. Study-level points and caveats: Cells expressing TCR highly could be over-represented by cDNA sequencing.

The chain carries TRBV19 and TRBJ2-7; 8 nucleotides line up with TRBD1. The source material was central memory CD4+ T cells from blood. This TCR was recovered from a woman aged 40 to 55 in good health. The CDR3: CASKPTGGNEQYF. CDR3 DNA sequence: TGTGCCAGTAAACCAACAGGGGGAAACGAGCAGTACTTC.